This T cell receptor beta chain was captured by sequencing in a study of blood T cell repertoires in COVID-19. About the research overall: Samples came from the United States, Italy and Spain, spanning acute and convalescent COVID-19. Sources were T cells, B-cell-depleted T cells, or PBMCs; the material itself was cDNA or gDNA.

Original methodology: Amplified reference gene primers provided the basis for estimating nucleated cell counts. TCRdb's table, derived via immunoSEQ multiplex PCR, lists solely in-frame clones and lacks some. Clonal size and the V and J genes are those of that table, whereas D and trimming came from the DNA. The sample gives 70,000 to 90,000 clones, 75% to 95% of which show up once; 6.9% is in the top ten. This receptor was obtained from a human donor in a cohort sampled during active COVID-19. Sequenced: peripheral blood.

DNA for the CDR3: TGCGCCAGCAGCCGCGGACTAGCGGGGGAAGAGACCCAGTACTTC. Its translation: CASSRGLAGEETQYF. This chain joins TRBV4-1 and TRBJ2-5, with TRBD2 identical over 13 bases. V was clipped by 4 bases and J by 3 bases; unmatched bases: 2. The germline V gene encodes CDR1 MGHRA and CDR2 YSYEKL. The CDR3 extends over 15 amino acids.